The clone carrying this T cell receptor beta chain has only a few counts. Antigen: not known. Establishment of the diagnosis relied upon clinical symptoms, serum thyroxine, TRAb, thyroid ultrasound and orbital computed tomography. This sample was included in a study of Graves' ophthalmopathy and Graves' hyperthyroidism. Regarding the study as a whole: As the model predicted ophthalmopathy progression, it achieved a sensitivity of just over 70% and a specificity of about 72%. Most thyroid clonotypes with frequency above 0.001 were detected in blood too.

Using RNA transcripts, the TCR beta CDR3 regions were amplified. Second-round multiplex PCR came after first-round RT-PCR with HTBI primers. From the multiplex PCR reads, TCRdb called clonotypes with MiXCR, one entry per CDR3 protein. The sample gives about 500,000 distinct CDR3 sequences, less than 40% of which show up once; around 4% is in the top ten. The CDR3 extends over 17 amino acids. The germline gives CDR1 MGHRA, CDR2 YSYEKL. V was cut by 2 bases and J by 2 bases, with 19 bases left in between. Sequencing used peripheral blood or thyroid tissue (not recorded which). This receptor was obtained from an adult man with Graves' hyperthyroidism. This chain links TRBV4-1 with TRBJ2-7; D uncertain. DNA of the CDR3: TGCGCCAGCAGCCAATTAAACTCGATTCTTGGGGCCTACGAGCAGTACTTC. Its protein is CASSQLNSILGAYEQYF.